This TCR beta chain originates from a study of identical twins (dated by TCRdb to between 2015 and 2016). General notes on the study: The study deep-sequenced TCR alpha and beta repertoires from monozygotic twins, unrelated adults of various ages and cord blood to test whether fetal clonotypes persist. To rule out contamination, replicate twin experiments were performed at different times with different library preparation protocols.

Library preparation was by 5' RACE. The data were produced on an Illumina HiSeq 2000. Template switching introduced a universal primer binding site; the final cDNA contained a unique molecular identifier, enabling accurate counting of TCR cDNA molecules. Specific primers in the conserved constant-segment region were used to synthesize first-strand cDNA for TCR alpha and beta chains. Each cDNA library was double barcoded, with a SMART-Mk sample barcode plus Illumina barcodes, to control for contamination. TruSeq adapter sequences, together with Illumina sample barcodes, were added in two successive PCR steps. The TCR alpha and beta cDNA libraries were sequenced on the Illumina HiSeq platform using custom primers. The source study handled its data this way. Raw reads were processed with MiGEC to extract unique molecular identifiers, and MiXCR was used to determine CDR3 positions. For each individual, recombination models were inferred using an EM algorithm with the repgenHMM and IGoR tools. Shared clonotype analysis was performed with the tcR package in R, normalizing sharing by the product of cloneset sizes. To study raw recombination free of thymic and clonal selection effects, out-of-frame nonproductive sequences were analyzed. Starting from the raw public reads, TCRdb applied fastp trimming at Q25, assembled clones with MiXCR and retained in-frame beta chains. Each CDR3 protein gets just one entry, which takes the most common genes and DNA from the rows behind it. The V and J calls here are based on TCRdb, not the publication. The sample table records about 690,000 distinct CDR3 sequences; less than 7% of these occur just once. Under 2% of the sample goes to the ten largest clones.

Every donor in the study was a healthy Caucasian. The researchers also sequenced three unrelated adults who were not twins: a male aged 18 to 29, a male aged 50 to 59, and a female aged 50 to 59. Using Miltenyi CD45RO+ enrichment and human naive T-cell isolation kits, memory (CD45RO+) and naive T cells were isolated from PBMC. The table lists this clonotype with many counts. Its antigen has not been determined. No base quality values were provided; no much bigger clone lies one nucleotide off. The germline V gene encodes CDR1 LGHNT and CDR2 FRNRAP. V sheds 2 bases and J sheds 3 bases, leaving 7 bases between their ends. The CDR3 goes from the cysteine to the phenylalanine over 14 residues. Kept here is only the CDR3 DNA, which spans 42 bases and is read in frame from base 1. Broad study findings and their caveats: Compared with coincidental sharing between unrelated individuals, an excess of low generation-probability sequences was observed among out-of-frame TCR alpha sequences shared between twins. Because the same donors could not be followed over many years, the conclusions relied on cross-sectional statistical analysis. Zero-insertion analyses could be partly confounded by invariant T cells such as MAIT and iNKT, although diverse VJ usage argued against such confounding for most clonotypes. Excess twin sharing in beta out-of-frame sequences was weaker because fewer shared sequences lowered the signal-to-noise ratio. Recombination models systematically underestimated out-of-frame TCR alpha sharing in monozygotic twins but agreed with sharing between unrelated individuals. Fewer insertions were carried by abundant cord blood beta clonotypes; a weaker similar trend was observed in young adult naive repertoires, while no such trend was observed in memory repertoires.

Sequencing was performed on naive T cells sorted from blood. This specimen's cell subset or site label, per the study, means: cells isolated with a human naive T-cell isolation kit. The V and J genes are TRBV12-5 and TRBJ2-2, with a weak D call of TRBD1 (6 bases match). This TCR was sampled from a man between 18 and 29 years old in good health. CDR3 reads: CASGLRGYTGELFF. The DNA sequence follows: TGTGCTAGTGGTTTGAGGGGGTACACCGGGGAGCTGTTTTTT.